Given below is one T cell receptor beta chain in context. Its antigen is currently unknown. This sample was included in a study of PD-L1 blockade in urothelial cancer. Libraries were prepared by immunoSEQ multiplex PCR; TCRdb keeps only in-frame clonotypes and omits some of them. Of 45,000 to 60,000 clones in the sample, 88% are singletons; the top ten hold 2.4%. The CDR3 extends over 16 amino acids. J gave up 3 bases and V 0 bases, and 8 bases lay outside the gene matches. CDR1 and CDR2 (germline): SGDLS, YYNGEE. General study results and limits: Tumor-associated clones in blood expanded more at 3 weeks in durable-benefit patients.

Time point here: peripheral blood 6 weeks after treatment start. The J gene is TRBJ2-5, the V gene TRBV9, with 7 bases lining up with TRBD2. Sequenced here: PBMCs, sampled around atezolizumab (anti-PD-L1) treatment. The sequence was obtained from a man in his fifties or sixties with urothelial cancer. The CDR3 loop is CASSVGSSGNKETQYF. The CDR3 nucleotides are TGTGCCAGCAGCGTAGGGTCCAGCGGGAATAAAGAGACCCAGTACTTC. The full variable domain, in which reference TRBV9 and TRBJ2-5 provide the parts outside the CDR3, is DSGVTQTPKHLITATGQRVTLRCSPRSGDLSVYWYQQSLDQGLQFLIQYYNGEERAKGNILERFSAQQFPDLHSELNLSSLELGDSALYFCASSVGSSGNKETQYFGPGTRLLVL.